Shown below are 28 T cell receptor beta chains from a single sample sequenced in a study of cytomegalovirus exposure and HLA in healthy donors (dated by TCRdb to about 2017). Library generation was performed with the immunoSEQ multiplex PCR assay. For the multiplex PCR, a mixture combining 60 forward primers for TCR Vbeta segments and 13 reverse primers for TCR Jbeta segments was used. TCRdb's version of the immuneACCESS table is confined to in-frame rearrangements and falls short of the full clone set. An unresolved V gene accounts for under half of the shortfall where checked; the remainder is of unknown origin. For this sample the table gives some 120,000 clones, of which over 60% were detected only once. The top ten constitute approximately 0.97% of the sample. Sequenced: PBMCs. These receptors all stem from a human donor in good health.

The chain carries TRBV4-1 and TRBJ2-7; tentative D call: TRBD1 (6 bases). Germline CDR1 and CDR2: MGHRA and YSYEKL. The CDR3 is 14 amino acids. V was trimmed by 0 bases and J by 5 bases, leaving 11 bases between them. The CDR3 region is CASSQDTGFNEQYF. CDR3 DNA: TGCGCCAGCAGCCAAGATACAGGGTTCAACGAGCAGTACTTC.

The chain links TRBV10-3 to TRBJ2-1, with TRBD2 matching 8 bases. The CDR3 consists of 13 residues. Trimming removed 7 bases from V and 9 bases from J; junction bases left unmatched: 8. Germline assignment: CDR1 ENHRY and CDR2 SYGVKD. Here the CDR3 reads CAITAGEGAEQFF. CDR3 DNA: TGTGCCATCACAGCGGGGGAGGGTGCTGAGCAGTTCTTC.

V usage is TRBV11-2 and J usage is TRBJ1-6; 7 bases align to TRBD1. V lost 0 bases to trimming and J lost 14 bases; unmatched junction nucleotides: 4. In germline, CDR1 is SGHAT, CDR2 FQNNGV. The CDR3 contains 13 residues. CDR3 loop: CASSLEIDRALHF. CDR3 bases: TGTGCCAGCAGCTTAGAAATCGACAGGGCCCTCCACTTT.

This rearrangement joins TRBV5-6 to TRBJ1-3; TRBD1 matches at 9 bases. The CDR3 consists of 15 residues. The V segment lost 4 bases and the J segment 2 bases; nucleotides outside the gene matches: 4. Germline CDR1 is SGHDT and CDR2 is YYEEEE. The CDR3 DNA reads TGTGCCAGCAGCCCTACAGGGGGCACTGGAAACACCATATATTTT. Translating it yields CASSPTGGTGNTIYF.

The CDR3 loop is CASSTYKIRGAEQFF. CDR3 in DNA: TGTGCCAGCAGTACCTACAAAATCCGGGGGGCTGAGCAGTTCTTC. V gene TRBV6-1 combines with J gene TRBJ2-1; D is perhaps TRBD2 (7 bases). From germline, CDR1 is MNHNS and CDR2 SASEGT. V gave up 5 bases and J gave up 9 bases, with 20 bases separating them. The CDR3 extends over 15 amino acids.

The chain links TRBV4-2 to TRBJ2-1; TRBD2 matches 9 bases. CDR1 and CDR2 (germline): LGHNA, YNFKEQ. The CDR3 runs 17 residues. The junction had 11 bases not matched to a gene; V was cut back by 1 base and J by 7 bases. The CDR3: CASSQALAGPFGNEQFF. The CDR3 coding sequence is TGTGCCAGCAGCCAAGCCCTAGCGGGGCCCTTTGGGAATGAGCAGTTCTTC.

The rearrangement uses TRBV4-1 and TRBJ1-2; 8 positions agree with TRBD1. This CDR3 is 15 amino acids long. V gave up 3 bases and J gave up 4 bases; unmatched junction bases: 7. Germline V gene lookup returns CDR1 MGHRA and CDR2 YSYEKL. The DNA of the CDR3 is TGCGCCAGCAGCCAGGTGACAGGGGAACGCTATGGCTACACCTTC. Amino acids: CASSQVTGERYGYTF.

The J gene is TRBJ1-2, the V gene TRBV29-1, with 9 bases lining up with TRBD1. The CDR3 covers 13 residues. The germline gives CDR1 SQVTM, CDR2 ANQGSEA. With 7 bases clipped from V and 3 bases from J, the junction kept 6 bases outside the gene matches. CDR3 sequence: CSAAQGADYGYTF. As DNA, the CDR3 is TGCAGCGCCGCACAGGGGGCGGACTATGGCTACACCTTC.

The chain employs TRBV7-9 and TRBJ1-5, with 7 bases matching TRBD1. Trimming removed 5 bases from V and 0 bases from J; junction bases left unmatched: 7. The germline CDR1 and CDR2 sequences are SEHNR and FQNEAQ (reference sequence). The length of the CDR3 is 16 residues. CDR3 sequence reads: CASSAHRGDSNQPQHF. The CDR3 coding sequence is TGTGCCAGCAGCGCACACAGGGGCGATAGCAATCAGCCCCAGCATTTT.

This chain uses TRBV7-9 with TRBJ2-2; 16 bases are a match to TRBD2. The junction had 7 bases not matched to a gene; V was cut back by 6 bases and J by 6 bases. The germline CDR1 and CDR2 sequences are SEHNR and FQNEAQ (reference sequence). The CDR3 has 17 amino acids. CDR3: CASSRIGTSGGAGELFF. In DNA form, the CDR3 reads TGTGCCAGCAGTCGCATTGGGACTAGCGGGGGGGCCGGGGAGCTGTTTTTT.

The CDR3 bases are TGTGCCAGCAGCAGCACTAGGGCTAGCACAGATACGCAGTATTTT. Encoded protein: CASSSTRASTDTQYF. The chain has TRBV5-4 and TRBJ2-3; D possibly corresponds to TRBD2 (5 bases). The germline CDR1 and CDR2 sequences are SGHNT and YYREEE (reference sequence). V was cut by 4 bases and J by 0 bases, with 12 bases left in between. The length of the CDR3 is 15 residues.

This chain uses TRBV5-4 with TRBJ2-3, with 10 bases that match TRBD2. This CDR3 is 16 amino acids long. J was trimmed by 1 base and V by 2 bases; bases with no gene match: 4. Germline V gives CDR1 SGHNT, CDR2 YYREEE (reference sequence). CDR3 region: CASSLRAGGRTDTQYF. The CDR3 nucleotides read TGTGCCAGCAGCTTAAGAGCGGGGGGGCGCACAGATACGCAGTATTTT.

The rearrangement joins TRBV19 to TRBJ1-5; no definite D call. Germline V lookup: CDR1 LNHDA, CDR2 SQIVND (reference sequence). The CDR3 is 18 residues long. V was shortened by 2 bases and J by 1 base, with 18 bases between the two germline ends. CDR3: CASSIMWEGAGSNQPQHF. CDR3 sequence (DNA): TGTGCCAGTAGTATAATGTGGGAGGGCGCGGGAAGCAATCAGCCCCAGCATTTT.

V usage is TRBV18 and J usage is TRBJ1-2; 9 bases are a match to TRBD1. This CDR3 has 17 residues. From germline, CDR1 is KGHSH and CDR2 LQKENI. Trimming at V came to 1 base and at J to 5 bases, leaving 11 bases not matched to a gene. As DNA, the CDR3 is TGTGCCAGCTCACCACTCTCTGGGACAGGGAATGTGTATGGCTACACCTTC. Translating gives CASSPLSGTGNVYGYTF.

As DNA, the CDR3 is TGTGCCAGCAGTTCCGGACAGGGCCCCCCGAACACTGAAGCTTTCTTT. Translated, it gives CASSSGQGPPNTEAFF. This sequence joins TRBV25-1 and TRBJ1-1; 8 bases match TRBD1. The V segment lost 5 bases and the J segment 1 base; nucleotides outside the gene matches: 9. Germline CDR1 is MGHDK and CDR2 is SYGVNS. This CDR3 is 16 amino acids long.

The chain employs TRBV5-6 and TRBJ2-5; 8 bases map to TRBD2. V dropped 4 bases and J dropped 5; count of bases not matched to a gene: 13. The CDR3 covers 16 residues. CDR1 and CDR2 (germline): SGHDT, YYEEEE. CDR3 nucleotides: TGTGCCAGCAGCGAACGTCCTCGGGGGGGCAAGGAGACCCAGTACTTC. This gives the protein CASSERPRGGKETQYF.

The chain is built from TRBV5-6 and TRBJ1-1; 9 bases align to TRBD1. The CDR3 is made up of 14 amino acids. CDR1 and CDR2 (germline): SGHDT, YYEEEE. The J segment lost 4 bases and the V segment lost 4 bases, leaving 5 bases of the junction unmatched. CDR3 sequence reads: CASSQTGGPTEAFF. For the CDR3, the DNA is TGTGCCAGCAGCCAGACAGGGGGACCCACTGAAGCTTTCTTT.

The chain joins TRBV4-1 to TRBJ2-3, with TRBD2 matching 11 bases. There are 17 residues in the CDR3. Germline values: CDR1 MGHRA, CDR2 YSYEKL. J gave up 2 bases and V 0 bases, and 4 bases lay outside the gene matches. The CDR3 loop is CASSQELGLADTDTQYF. Here the CDR3 DNA reads TGCGCCAGCAGCCAAGAGTTGGGACTAGCGGACACAGATACGCAGTATTTT.

The chain links TRBV7-2 to TRBJ2-5; 8 bases are a match to TRBD2. This CDR3 contains 15 residues. Germline values: CDR1 SGHTA, CDR2 FQGNSA. V shed 4 bases, J shed 7 bases, and the junction held 11 bases outside the gene matches. CDR3: CASSSGLAGLGTQYF. The CDR3 region has the DNA TGTGCCAGCAGCTCCGGGTTAGCGGGGTTGGGGACCCAGTACTTC.

The V call is TRBV5-4, the J call TRBJ1-2; 7 nucleotides align to TRBD1. V trimming: 5 bases; J trimming: 2 bases; junction bases outside the gene matches: 6. Germline lookup yields CDR1 SGHNT and CDR2 YYREEE (reference sequence). The CDR3 is 14 residues long. CDR3 sequence reads: CASRRTGSNYGYTF. CDR3 DNA sequence: TGTGCCAGCAGAAGGACAGGCTCAAACTATGGCTACACCTTC.

The chain recombines TRBV4-1 with TRBJ2-5, with 9 bases lining up with TRBD1. Looked up from germline, CDR1 is MGHRA and CDR2 is YSYEKL. This CDR3 contains 18 residues. Losses at the gene ends were 0 bases for V and 3 bases for J; bases not matched to a gene: 11. As DNA, the CDR3 is TGCGCCAGCAGCCAAGATCTAATCTCGGACAGGGGCAAAGAGACCCAGTACTTC. Translated: CASSQDLISDRGKETQYF.

The chain combines TRBV6-5 with TRBJ1-2; the D is unclear. V lost 5 bases to trimming and J lost 8 bases, with 15 bases between them. The CDR3 consists of 13 residues. Germline-derived CDR1 and CDR2 are MNHEY and SVGAGI. CDR3 sequence reads: CASSGGLRRGYTF. CDR3 in DNA: TGTGCCAGCAGTGGCGGGCTAAGAAGGGGCTACACCTTC.

The rearrangement links TRBV6-5 to TRBJ2-3, with TRBD2 identical over 8 bases. CDR3 size: 14 residues. Losses at the gene ends were 6 bases for V and 2 bases for J; bases not matched to a gene: 4. The V gene's germline CDR1 is MNHEY and CDR2 SVGAGI. CDR3 DNA: TGTGCCAGCAGCCGCGGGGGGACCACAGATACGCAGTATTTT. Its protein product is CASSRGGTTDTQYF.

The chain combines TRBV6-6 with TRBJ1-1; 8 bases map to TRBD1. This CDR3 is built from 15 residues. The germline V gene has CDR1 MNHNY and CDR2 SVGAGI (reference sequence). The junction had 17 bases not matched to a gene; V was cut back by 11 bases and J by 6 bases. The DNA for the CDR3 is TGTGCCGTCCGAGCAGGGGGCGCCGCCGGCCCTGAAGCTTTCTTT. As protein: CAVRAGGAAGPEAFF.

This chain links TRBV7-2 with TRBJ1-6, with a possible D match to TRBD1 (5 bases). The CDR3 extends over 13 amino acids. The V gene's germline CDR1 is SGHTA and CDR2 FQGNSA. Trimming left V 3 bases short and J 12 bases short, with 12 bases between. In nucleotides, the CDR3 is TGTGCCAGCAGCTTCGGTTGGACACTACCCCTCCACTTT. Amino acid sequence: CASSFGWTLPLHF.

This clone was observed a few times. The CDR3 is CASGGAGVTNEKLFF. In DNA, the CDR3 is TGTGCCAGCGGGGGTGCGGGGGTAACTAATGAAAAACTGTTTTTT. This sequence joins TRBV2 and TRBJ1-4, with a possible D match to TRBD1 (5 bases). V dropped 8 bases and J dropped 1 base, with 14 bases sitting between them. This CDR3 is built from 15 residues. Looked up from germline, CDR1 is SNHLY and CDR2 is FYNNEI.

This chain links TRBV1 with TRBJ1-2. TRBV1 is flagged as a pseudogene. The CDR3 covers 12 residues. CDR3 DNA sequence: TGCACCAGCAGCCAAGATAGTAGCGGCTACACCTTC. The encoded protein is CTSSQDSSGYTF.

This clone was detected only once. The chain employs TRBV9 and TRBJ2-1; TRBD2 aligns across 8 bases. V lost 0 bases, J lost 8 bases, and 16 bases stayed unmatched. CDR3 length: 18 residues. Germline V gene sequence: CDR1 SGDLS, CDR2 YYNGEE. As DNA, the CDR3 is TGTGCCAGCAGCGTAGTTCCCCGCCCAAGTCTAGCGGGCGATGAGCAGTTCTTC. Protein product: CASSVVPRPSLAGDEQFF.